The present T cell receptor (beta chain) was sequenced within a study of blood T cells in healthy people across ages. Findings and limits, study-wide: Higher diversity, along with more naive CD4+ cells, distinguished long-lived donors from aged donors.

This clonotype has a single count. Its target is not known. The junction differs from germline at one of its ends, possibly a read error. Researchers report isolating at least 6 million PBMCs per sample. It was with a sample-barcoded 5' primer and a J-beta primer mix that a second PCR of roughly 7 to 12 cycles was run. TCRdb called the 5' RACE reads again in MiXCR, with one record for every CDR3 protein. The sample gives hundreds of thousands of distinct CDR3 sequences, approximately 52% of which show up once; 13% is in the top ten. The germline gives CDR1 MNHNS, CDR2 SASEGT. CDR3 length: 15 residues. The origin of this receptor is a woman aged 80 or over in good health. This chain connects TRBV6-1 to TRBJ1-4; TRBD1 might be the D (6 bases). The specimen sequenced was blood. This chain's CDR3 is CASSPKRGTNENLFF. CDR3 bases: TGTGCCAGCAGTCCCAAGAGGGGGACTAATGAAAATCTGTTTTTT.